A selection of T cell receptor beta chains follows, all from one sample in a study of shared clonotypes between healthy human individuals. The protocol was immunoSEQ multiplex PCR, while the TCRdb copy is restricted to in-frame clones and leaves out a portion. The sample has nearly 2 million clones; just under 95% are singletons. Sequences were obtained from naive CD8+ T cells sorted from blood. These receptors were obtained from a man aged 18 to 35 in good health. Each CDR3 is given without its conserved first and last residue. Part of the rows lack a size; the others show once, few, many or a class for expanded clones.

j_call: TRBJ2-3
v_call: TRBV6-5
cdr3_length: 13
clone_size: -
cdr3_aa: ASSQGTPKWDTQY

j_call: TRBJ2-1
v_call: TRBV5-4
cdr3_length: 15
clone_size: -
cdr3_aa: ASSDGLAGTSYNEQF

j_call: TRBJ2-7
v_call: TRBV18
cdr3_length: 12
clone_size: once
cdr3_aa: ASSRNEIPYEQY

j_call: TRBJ2-1
v_call: TRBV2
cdr3_length: 9
clone_size: -
cdr3_aa: ASSEIPEQF

j_call: TRBJ2-7
v_call: TRBV13
cdr3_length: 11
clone_size: -
cdr3_aa: ASSLAGAHEQY

j_call: TRBJ2-6
v_call: TRBV12-5
cdr3_length: 15
clone_size: -
cdr3_aa: ASGLVRVYCGANVLT

j_call: TRBJ2-5
v_call: TRBV10-3
cdr3_length: 13
clone_size: -
cdr3_aa: AISREADLGETQY

j_call: TRBJ2-7
v_call: TRBV28
cdr3_length: 11
clone_size: once
cdr3_aa: ASSLAQSYEQY

j_call: TRBJ2-2
v_call: TRBV2
cdr3_length: 14
clone_size: -
cdr3_aa: ASNRGDRVRTGELF

j_call: TRBJ2-3
v_call: TRBV11-2
cdr3_length: 15
clone_size: -
cdr3_aa: ASSLGLAGGAADTQY

j_call: TRBJ1-1
v_call: TRBV5-1
cdr3_length: 9
clone_size: -
cdr3_aa: ASISENEAF

j_call: TRBJ2-7
v_call: TRBV6-5
cdr3_length: 13
clone_size: -
cdr3_aa: ASSYPGTGVYEQY

j_call: TRBJ1-4
v_call: TRBV6-1
cdr3_length: 9
clone_size: -
cdr3_aa: ASSVQGELF

j_call: TRBJ1-6
v_call: TRBV9
cdr3_length: 13
clone_size: -
cdr3_aa: ASSVEGTLGSPLH

j_call: TRBJ2-7
v_call: TRBV4-1
cdr3_length: 14
clone_size: once
cdr3_aa: ASSQGLQGAAYEQY

j_call: TRBJ2-3
v_call: TRBV4-3
cdr3_length: 14
clone_size: -
cdr3_aa: ASSQVAFRGTDTQY

j_call: TRBJ2-4
v_call: TRBV11-2
cdr3_length: 10
clone_size: -
cdr3_aa: ASGGTKNIQY

j_call: TRBJ2-5
v_call: TRBV18
cdr3_length: 11
clone_size: -
cdr3_aa: ASSPPREETQY

j_call: TRBJ2-5
v_call: TRBV5-6
cdr3_length: 13
clone_size: -
cdr3_aa: ASTLQGVGLETQY

j_call: TRBJ1-6
v_call: TRBV9
cdr3_length: 13
clone_size: -
cdr3_aa: ASSVVGERHSPLH

j_call: TRBJ2-1
v_call: TRBV4-1
cdr3_length: 13
clone_size: -
cdr3_aa: ASSLGTSGGDEQF

j_call: TRBJ2-7
v_call: TRBV6-5
cdr3_length: 11
clone_size: -
cdr3_aa: ASTEATLYEQY

j_call: TRBJ2-7
v_call: TRBV2
cdr3_length: 11
clone_size: once
cdr3_aa: ASFRQGPYEQY

j_call: TRBJ2-7
v_call: TRBV6-4
cdr3_length: 11
clone_size: -
cdr3_aa: ASRLPSSYEQY

j_call: TRBJ2-3
v_call: TRBV7-6
cdr3_length: 10
clone_size: -
cdr3_aa: ASTPGGDTQY

j_call: TRBJ2-7
v_call: TRBV4-1
cdr3_length: 13
clone_size: -
cdr3_aa: ASSHRQGSSNEQY

j_call: TRBJ2-1
v_call: TRBV27
cdr3_length: 14
clone_size: -
cdr3_aa: ASSPIRTSGFNEQF

j_call: TRBJ2-7
v_call: TRBV9
cdr3_length: 13
clone_size: -
cdr3_aa: ASSVGGGQSDEQY

j_call: TRBJ2-1
v_call: TRBV6-5
cdr3_length: 9
clone_size: -
cdr3_aa: ASSDSYGQF

j_call: TRBJ2-7
v_call: TRBV7-9
cdr3_length: 14
clone_size: -
cdr3_aa: ASSASGGVYSYEQY

j_call: TRBJ2-3
v_call: TRBV18
cdr3_length: 15
clone_size: -
cdr3_aa: ASSPPDRSSSTDTQY

j_call: TRBJ1-2
v_call: TRBV5-4
cdr3_length: 13
clone_size: -
cdr3_aa: ASSLDSPLLDGYT

j_call: TRBJ2-7
v_call: TRBV18
cdr3_length: 12
clone_size: -
cdr3_aa: ASSPSADSYEQY

j_call: TRBJ2-7
v_call: TRBV7-2
cdr3_length: 14
clone_size: -
cdr3_aa: ASSIPPGAGSYEQY

j_call: TRBJ2-1
v_call: TRBV9
cdr3_length: 15
clone_size: -
cdr3_aa: ASSVESPAGGYNEQF

j_call: TRBJ2-5
v_call: TRBV4-1
cdr3_length: 14
clone_size: -
cdr3_aa: ASSQDAPGISETQY

j_call: TRBJ1-2
v_call: TRBV5-6
cdr3_length: 14
clone_size: -
cdr3_aa: ASSPQGGGVSYGYT

j_call: TRBJ2-1
v_call: TRBV10-1
cdr3_length: 12
clone_size: -
cdr3_aa: ASSLGGSYNEQF

j_call: TRBJ1-3
v_call: TRBV7-6
cdr3_length: 15
clone_size: -
cdr3_aa: ASSLASWEYSGNTIY

j_call: TRBJ1-2
v_call: TRBV7-9
cdr3_length: 12
clone_size: -
cdr3_aa: ASTQIRGEHGYT

j_call: TRBJ1-2
v_call: TRBV30
cdr3_length: 11
clone_size: -
cdr3_aa: AWSDQGNYGYT

j_call: TRBJ2-7
v_call: TRBV7-6
cdr3_length: 14
clone_size: once
cdr3_aa: ASSPGLAGEGYEQY

j_call: TRBJ2-2
v_call: TRBV6-5
cdr3_length: 14
clone_size: -
cdr3_aa: ASSSGLAGITGELF

j_call: TRBJ1-2
v_call: TRBV5-5
cdr3_length: 13
clone_size: -
cdr3_aa: ASSFDRDPRYGYT

j_call: TRBJ1-4
v_call: TRBV10-3
cdr3_length: 14
clone_size: -
cdr3_aa: AIRPTDGLSNEKLF

j_call: TRBJ1-1
v_call: TRBV25-1
cdr3_length: 8
clone_size: -
cdr3_aa: ASSDDEAF

j_call: TRBJ2-7
v_call: TRBV28
cdr3_length: 13
clone_size: -
cdr3_aa: ASTPRGGSSYEQY

j_call: TRBJ2-7
v_call: TRBV7-9
cdr3_length: 13
clone_size: -
cdr3_aa: ASSLVTGEGYEQY